This T cell receptor beta chain was profiled in a study of blood T cell repertoires in COVID-19. Overall study: Collection of acute and convalescent COVID-19 samples took place in the United States, Italy and Spain. PBMCs, B-cell-depleted T cells, or T cells provided the cDNA or gDNA that made up the material.

In the source study's methods: Reference gene primers were amplified, and this amplification served to estimate nucleated cell counts. The table came from immunoSEQ multiplex PCR; TCRdb's copy has only in-frame clones and leaves some out. Clone size and the V and J calls come from that table; the DNA yielded D and trimming. Here the sample spans around 80,000 clones, around 87% being singletons. Germline assignment: CDR1 SQVTM and CDR2 ANQGSEA. J lost 5 bases, V lost 6 bases, and 9 bases had no gene match. The CDR3 spans 14 residues. The sequenced sample was peripheral blood. V is TRBV29-1 and J is TRBJ1-5; 8 nucleotides agree with TRBD1. The origin of this receptor is a man at least 80 years old with active or convalescent COVID-19. As DNA, the CDR3 is TGCAGCGTAGCAACAGGGGGTTTCGATCAGCCCCAGCATTTT. Translated: CSVATGGFDQPQHF.